The 5 T cell receptor beta chains in this list originate from one sample, sequenced in a study of shared clonotypes between healthy human individuals. Only in-frame clones appear in the TCRdb table, and some are missing; sequencing was by immunoSEQ multiplex PCR. The data hold roughly 1,500,000 clones, with 98% observed a single time. Material: naive CD4+ T cells sorted from blood. Indicated subset: CD45RA+ positively selected. These receptor sequences come from a young man in good health.

V gene TRBV28 combines with J gene TRBJ2-1; no clear D gene. The CDR3 contains 18 residues. Germline assignment: CDR1 MDHEN and CDR2 SYDVKM. The germline V and J ends were trimmed by 3 bases and 0 bases, with 18 bases remaining between them. In DNA, the CDR3 is TGTGCCAGCAGTTTCACACCAACGGCGTCGAGCTCCTACAATGAGCAGTTCTTC. It translates to CASSFTPTASSSYNEQFF.

CDR3 nucleotides: TGTGCCAGCAGCTCCCTCGACAGGGTGGATCAGCCCCAGCATTTT. Its protein product is CASSSLDRVDQPQHF. The genes are TRBV7-9 and TRBJ1-5; TRBD1 aligns across 7 bases. The length of the CDR3 is 15 residues. J was trimmed by 5 bases and V by 4 bases; bases with no gene match: 8. Germline CDR1 is SEHNR and CDR2 is FQNEAQ (reference sequence). Full variable domain (rest looked up from reference TRBV7-9 and TRBJ1-5): DTGVSQNPRHKITKRGQNVTFRCDPISEHNRLYWYRQTLGQGPEFLTYFQNEAQLEKSRLLSDRFSAERPKGSFSTLEIQRTEQGDSAMYLCASSSLDRVDQPQHFGDGTRLSIL.

This clone showed up just once. Within the sample, other DNA sequences also encode this same CDR3. The chain is built from TRBV6-5 and TRBJ2-1, with D unresolved. The V gene lost 1 base and the J gene lost 9 bases, with 4 bases spanning the gap. Germline V CDR1 and CDR2: MNHEY, SVGAGI. The CDR3 runs to 11 residues. This CDR3 reads CASSYFREQFF. In DNA, the CDR3 is TGTGCCAGCAGTTACTTTCGTGAGCAGTTCTTC.

V is TRBV30 and J is TRBJ1-4; D gene unclear. Per germline, CDR1 GTSNPN and CDR2 SVGIG (reference sequence). The length of the CDR3 is 11 residues. CDR3 sequence: CGRREGEKLFF. CDR3 nucleotides: TGTGGTAGGAGAGAGGGTGAAAAACTGTTTTTT.

On this clone: The same CDR3 can be traced to other DNA sequences in this sample. This chain connects TRBV7-2 to TRBJ2-7; TRBD2 aligns across 7 bases. The CDR3 runs to 15 residues. Trimming cost V 1 base and J 1 base; bases outside gene matches: 4. Germline V gene sequence: CDR1 SGHTA, CDR2 FQGNSA. The CDR3 sequence is CASSLGPGGSYEQYF. CDR3 bases: TGTGCCAGCAGCTTAGGACCGGGGGGTTCCTACGAGCAGTACTTC.